The 11 T cell receptor beta chains below come from one sample, sequenced in a study of T-cell memory formation after mild COVID-19. MiXCR, run by TCRdb on the 5' RACE reads, gives a single entry per CDR3 protein. This table holds 390,000 or so distinct CDR3 sequences, 16% found once. Sequencing input: PBMCs or a T cell subset sorted from them (not recorded which). These receptors were obtained from a young man who had mild COVID-19 (a few samples of this study predate the infection). Cell type and time point are not known.

There are many counts of this clonotype. The rearrangement links TRBV20-1 to TRBJ1-1; D gene unclear. Per germline, CDR1 DFQATT and CDR2 SNEGSKA (reference sequence). V shed 0 bases and J shed 0 bases, with 11 bases lying between them. This CDR3 is 15 amino acids long. This CDR3 reads CSARDGREMNTEAFF. In DNA form, the CDR3 reads TGCAGTGCTAGAGATGGAAGGGAAATGAACACTGAAGCTTTCTTT.

This clonotype was seen repeatedly, ten times or more. The J gene is TRBJ1-2, the V gene TRBV6-5, with D possibly TRBD1 on 5 matching bases. V lost 8 bases to trimming and J lost 4 bases, with 14 bases between them. The germline gives CDR1 MNHEY, CDR2 SVGAGI. CDR3 length equals 13 residues. CDR3 amino acids: CASRDGARYGYTF. Here the CDR3 DNA reads TGTGCCAGCCGGGACGGGGCCCGCTATGGCTACACCTTC.

The CDR3 loop is CASSLARGGRAKNIQYF. CDR3 DNA: TGTGCCAGCAGCTTAGCTCGCGGGGGTCGGGCCAAAAACATTCAGTACTTC. The genes are TRBV13 and TRBJ2-4; 7 bases line up with TRBD2. The V gene end was trimmed by 1 base and the J gene end by 1 base; junction bases not matched to a gene: 7. The CDR3 extends over 17 amino acids. CDR1 is PRHDT and CDR2 is FYEKMQ in the germline V gene (reference sequence).

This clonotype turned up a few times. This sequence joins TRBV24-1 and TRBJ1-2, with unresolved D. The V end lost 4 bases, the J end lost 2 bases, and 4 bases lay between the germline ends. CDR3 length equals 12 residues. Germline CDR1 is KGHDR and CDR2 is SFDVKD. CDR3 loop: CATSEENYGYTF. In nucleotides, the CDR3 is TGTGCCACCAGTGAGGAGAACTATGGCTACACCTTC.

This clonotype was seen more than once but under ten times. The rearrangement joins TRBV2 to TRBJ2-7; D remains unclear. CDR3 length: 12 amino acids. V lost 3 bases, J lost 3 bases, and 6 bases lay in between. The V gene's germline CDR1 is SNHLY and CDR2 FYNNEI. The CDR3 DNA reads as TGTGCCAGCAGTGATTGGGGCTACGAGCAGTACGTC. This translates into CASSDWGYEQYV.

The rearrangement joins TRBV12-3 or TRBV12-4 to TRBJ2-1, with D unclear. V was shortened by 1 base and J by 8 bases, with 9 bases between the two germline ends. The CDR3 sequence is 13 residues long. CDR3 sequence (DNA): TGTGCCAGCAGTTTAGGCGGAGCCGATGAGCAGTTCTTC. Amino acid sequence: CASSLGGADEQFF.

The V and J genes are TRBV18 and TRBJ1-2; D is uncertain. Germline loops: CDR1 KGHSH, CDR2 LQKENI. The CDR3 extends over 12 amino acids. Trimming removed 5 bases at V and 6 bases at J, with 10 bases between. In nucleotides, the CDR3 is TGTGCCAGCTCAGCCTCCTTGGATGGCTACACCTTC. Protein sequence: CASSASLDGYTF.

The chain links TRBV20-1 to TRBJ1-5; D uncertain. Trimming removed 5 bases from V and 4 bases from J, with 9 bases in between. Germline V gene lookup returns CDR1 DFQATT and CDR2 SNEGSKA (reference sequence). The CDR3 extends over 12 amino acids. The CDR3 is CSAGLRNQPQHF. In DNA, the CDR3 is TGCAGTGCTGGATTAAGAAATCAGCCCCAGCATTTT.

Points on this clonotype: At one end, the junction sequence differs from germline, possibly due to a read error. This chain connects TRBV15 to TRBJ2-7; no clear D. Per the germline V gene, CDR1 is LNHNV and CDR2 is YYDKDF (reference sequence). CDR3 length equals 11 residues. CDR3 in DNA: TGTGCCACCAGCAGGGAACAGAGTAAATTCTTC. Its protein product is CATSREQSKFF.

Many counts were recorded for this clonotype. This sequence joins TRBV7-2 and TRBJ2-1, with 14 bases lining up with TRBD2. The CDR3 totals 16 residues. Germline-derived CDR1 and CDR2 are SGHTA and FQGNSA. V shed 4 bases and J 4 bases; nucleotides not matched to a gene: 3. DNA for the CDR3: TGTGCCAGCAGCTCGACTAGCGGGGGGGGATACAATGAGCAGTTCTTC. This encodes CASSSTSGGGYNEQFF. Using reference TRBV7-2 and TRBJ2-1 for the parts outside the CDR3, the full variable domain is GAGVSQSPSNKVTEKGKDVELRCDPISGHTALYWYRQSLGQGLEFLIYFQGNSAPDKSGLPSDRFSAERTGGSVSTLTIQRTQQEDSAVYLCASSSTSGGGYNEQFFGPGTRLTVL.

This chain connects TRBV4-3 to TRBJ2-2; 7 nucleotides agree with TRBD1. Trimming at V came to 4 bases and at J to 5 bases, leaving 4 bases not matched to a gene. The V gene's germline CDR1 is LGHNA and CDR2 YSLEER. This CDR3 region has 14 residues. Written as DNA, the CDR3 is TGCGCCAGCAGCCTACGACAGGGTACCGGGGAGCTGTTTTTT. It is translated as CASSLRQGTGELFF.